What follows are 23 T cell receptor beta chains derived from one specimen sequenced in a study of cytomegalovirus exposure and HLA in healthy donors. A multiplex PCR was run with 60 Vbeta primers and 13 Jbeta primers. TCRdb's table, derived via immunoSEQ multiplex PCR, lists solely in-frame clones and lacks some. The table lists about 190,000 clones, approximately 80% of them singletons. Sequenced sample: PBMCs. The receptors were sampled from a male donor in good health and CMV-seronegative.

The CDR3 sequence is CASSEYRGRSPLHF. The CDR3 nucleotides read TGTGCCAGCAGTGAGTACAGGGGCCGTTCACCCCTCCACTTT. This chain connects TRBV6-1 to TRBJ1-6; 7 bases match TRBD1. The CDR3 contains 14 residues. V lost 3 bases and J lost 9; bases outside the gene matches: 5. CDR1 and CDR2 (germline): MNHNS, SASEGT.

This clone was seen just once. The CDR3 is CASSPVIGKLFF. The CDR3 DNA follows: TGTGCCAGCAGCCCTGTAATCGGGAAACTGTTTTTT. The chain is built from TRBV11-2 and TRBJ1-4; D not certain. Germline CDR1 and CDR2: SGHAT and FQNNGV. This CDR3 spans 12 amino acids. V was clipped by 5 bases and J by 11 bases, with 12 bases between them.

This chain uses TRBV28 with TRBJ2-3, with TRBD2 matching over 9 bases. The CDR3 is 19 residues long. The germline V gene has CDR1 MDHEN and CDR2 SYDVKM. J lost 3 bases, V lost 2 bases, and 15 bases had no gene match. The chain's CDR3 is CASSLGGLARVFHTDTQYF. The CDR3 coding sequence is TGTGCCAGCAGTTTAGGGGGACTAGCCCGCGTTTTCCATACAGATACGCAGTATTTT.

The rearrangement uses TRBV4-1 and TRBJ2-1; 11 positions agree with TRBD2. The CDR3 totals 15 residues. V lost 3 bases and J lost 8; bases outside the gene matches: 6. Germline V CDR1 and CDR2: MGHRA, YSYEKL. This chain's CDR3 is CASSQELAGAYEQFF. Here the CDR3 DNA reads TGCGCCAGCAGCCAGGAACTAGCGGGAGCGTATGAGCAGTTCTTC.

V and J are TRBV7-9 and TRBJ2-7; TRBD1 might be the D (6 bases). The CDR3 length is 13 residues. The V and J ends lost 1 base and 7 bases respectively, with 11 bases between them. Germline CDR1 reads SEHNR; CDR2 reads FQNEAQ (reference sequence). The CDR3 is CASSLDRAREQYF. CDR3 in DNA: TGTGCCAGCAGCTTAGACAGGGCCAGGGAGCAGTACTTC.

V usage is TRBV5-6 and J usage is TRBJ2-1; TRBD1 aligns across 7 bases. The germline gives CDR1 SGHDT, CDR2 YYEEEE. The CDR3 spans 18 residues. The J segment lost 1 base and the V segment lost 1 base, leaving 11 bases of the junction unmatched. CDR3 loop: CASSLFIPGQISYNEQFF. CDR3 coding DNA: TGTGCCAGCAGCTTGTTCATTCCGGGACAGATTTCCTACAATGAGCAGTTCTTC. Full variable domain (missing parts from reference TRBV5-6 and TRBJ2-1): DAGVTQSPTHLIKTRGQQVTLRCSPKSGHDTVSWYQQALGQGPQFIFQYYEEEERQRGNFPDRFSGHQFPNYSSELNVNALLLGDSALYLCASSLFIPGQISYNEQFFGPGTRLTVL.

This sequence joins TRBV6-5 and TRBJ2-7; D is unclear. CDR1 and CDR2 from the germline V gene are MNHEY and SVGAGI. This CDR3 has 16 residues. Trimming pared 4 bases from V and 4 bases from J, leaving 20 bases between. The CDR3 DNA sequence: TGTGCCAGCAGTTCCCTGGGTGGAGAAGATCATTACGAGCAGTACTTC. Translation gives CASSSLGGEDHYEQYF.

V gene TRBV7-9 combines with J gene TRBJ2-3; 13 bases align to TRBD2. This CDR3 comprises 16 residues. Germline assignment: CDR1 SEHNR and CDR2 FQNEAQ (reference sequence). J gave up 5 bases and V 5 bases, and 7 bases lay outside the gene matches. For the CDR3, the DNA is TGTGCCAGCAGCCAATTCCGGACTAGCGGGAGAGATACGCAGTATTTT. This sequence encodes CASSQFRTSGRDTQYF.

The chain employs TRBV6-1 and TRBJ2-7; a possible D gene is TRBD1 (6 bases). Deletions cut 3 bases from V and 2 bases from J, with 23 bases between. The germline CDR1 and CDR2 sequences are MNHNS and SASEGT. The CDR3 is made up of 18 amino acids. The CDR3 DNA sequence: TGTGCCAGCAGTGACACCCCCTATGGGGGCCTAAAACCCTACGAGCAGTACTTC. Its protein product is CASSDTPYGGLKPYEQYF.

The chain combines TRBV28 with TRBJ1-5; 10 nucleotides line up with TRBD1. Unmatched junction bases numbered 6, after V lost 6 bases and J lost 7 bases. CDR1 is MDHEN, CDR2 SYDVKM, per germline. This CDR3 is 14 amino acids long. The CDR3 nucleotides read TGTGCCAGCAGGGACAGGGGGTTAGTGCAGCCCCAGCATTTT. Its protein product is CASRDRGLVQPQHF.

In this sample, this clone turned up a few times. This chain joins TRBV5-6 and TRBJ2-1; 8 nucleotides align to TRBD2. V dropped 0 bases and J dropped 9; count of bases not matched to a gene: 11. This CDR3 region has 16 residues. Germline V gene sequence: CDR1 SGHDT, CDR2 YYEEEE. This CDR3 reads CASSLATSGLAPEQFF. DNA of the CDR3: TGTGCCAGCAGCTTGGCTACTAGCGGCCTCGCCCCTGAGCAGTTCTTC.

Details on this clone: Other nucleotide sequences in the sample specify the same CDR3. V gene TRBV27 combines with J gene TRBJ2-6, with a possible D match to TRBD1 (6 bases). CDR1 and CDR2 (germline): MNHEY, SMNVEV (reference sequence). The V end was cut by 3 bases, the J end by 3 bases, with 6 bases between. The CDR3 is 14 residues long. The CDR3 nucleotides read TGTGCCAGCAGTTTCAGGGGTGGGGCCAACGTCCTGACTTTC. This sequence encodes CASSFRGGANVLTF.

This clone has just one count. V usage is TRBV6-5 and J usage is TRBJ1-6, with 9 bases identical to TRBD1. Germline CDR1 is MNHEY and CDR2 is SVGAGI. The CDR3 consists of 14 residues. The trim removed 6 bases at V and 9 bases at J, leaving 6 bases unmatched. The CDR3 is CASRYRGLSSPLHF. The DNA of the CDR3 is TGTGCCAGCAGGTACAGGGGGCTAAGTTCACCCCTCCACTTT.

The chain uses TRBV21-1 and TRBJ1-1; no check of the table's D call, TRBD1, against the DNA was made. TRBV21-1 is labeled a pseudogene. This CDR3 region has 15 residues. The CDR3 spells CASSRDREMNTEAFF. In nucleotides, the CDR3 is TGTGCCAGCAGCCGGGACAGAGAAATGAACACTGAAGCTTTCTTT.

This rearrangement joins TRBV5-7 to TRBJ2-5; unclear D gene. TRBV5-7 qualifies as an ORF whose function is uncertain. This CDR3 region has 13 residues. Trimming stripped 5 bases from V and 3 bases from J, with 11 bases between. The CDR3 protein is CASRESEEETQYF. CDR3 coding DNA: TGTGCCAGCAGGGAGTCTGAGGAAGAGACCCAGTACTTC.

The gene calls are TRBV25-1 and TRBJ2-3, with D possibly matching TRBD1 (5 bases). CDR3 length: 17 amino acids. The germline V and J ends were trimmed by 5 bases and 4 bases, with 22 bases remaining between them. CDR1 and CDR2 from the germline V gene are MGHDK and SYGVNS. CDR3 protein: CASSPPVTGPRADTQYF. The DNA for the CDR3 is TGTGCCAGCAGTCCCCCAGTGACGGGCCCCAGGGCAGATACGCAGTATTTT.

The chain has TRBV29-1 and TRBJ2-1; D is undetermined. The germline CDR1 and CDR2 sequences are SQVTM and ANQGSEA. The CDR3 length is 10 residues. The V end was cut by 4 bases, the J end by 7 bases, with 5 bases between. CDR3 protein: CSVGRNEQFF. CDR3 sequence (DNA): TGCAGCGTTGGCCGGAATGAGCAGTTCTTC.

As regards this clone: No conserved phenylalanine or tryptophan ends this CDR3, so it is likely a read error. The chain uses TRBV29-1 and TRBJ2-7; D gene uncertain. The germline gives CDR1 SQVTM, CDR2 ANQGSEA. The ends were cut back, 5 bases at V and 5 bases at J, with 7 bases in the middle. The CDR3 has 10 amino acids. CDR3 loop: CSVKENEQYS. The CDR3 coding sequence is TGCAGCGTTAAGGAGAACGAGCAGTACTCC.

V is TRBV27 and J is TRBJ2-7; possible D gene TRBD1, 5 bases. Trimming cost V 6 bases and J 2 bases, with 20 bases left between them. Germline assignment: CDR1 MNHEY and CDR2 SMNVEV (reference sequence). CDR3 length: 16 residues. This CDR3 is CASSLSGAGRTYEQYF. The CDR3, as DNA: TGTGCCAGCAGCCTATCTGGGGCAGGACGCACCTACGAGCAGTACTTC.

This clone was observed a few times. The chain uses TRBV27 and TRBJ2-3; D uncertain. In germline, CDR1 is MNHEY, CDR2 SMNVEV (reference sequence). This CDR3 has 13 residues. V was trimmed by 4 bases and J by 3 bases, leaving 8 bases between them. The CDR3 nucleotides read TGTGCCAGCAGTTCCTTAACAACAGATACGCAGTATTTT. It translates to CASSSLTTDTQYF.

This rearrangement joins TRBV27 to TRBJ2-3; 8 nucleotides line up with TRBD2. The CDR3 covers 16 residues. J gave up 2 bases and V 6 bases, and 10 bases lay outside the gene matches. Germline lookup yields CDR1 MNHEY and CDR2 SMNVEV (reference sequence). CDR3 DNA: TGTGCCAGCAGCCTAGGACTAGCAGACTACACAGATACGCAGTATTTT. It translates to CASSLGLADYTDTQYF.

There are a few counts of this clone. The gene calls are TRBV4-3 and TRBJ1-5; D gene unclear. CDR3 length equals 13 residues. Germline assignment: CDR1 LGHNA and CDR2 YSLEER. With 1 base removed from V and 5 bases from J, the gap between germline ends came to 6 bases. The CDR3 DNA is TGCGCCAGCAGCCAAGTTATAGATCAGCCCCAGCATTTT. Its translation: CASSQVIDQPQHF.

The chain has TRBV7-2 and TRBJ1-1; TRBD1 aligns across 7 bases. The CDR3 spans 16 residues. Trimming removed 6 bases from V and 4 bases from J; junction bases left unmatched: 14. Germline CDR1 reads SGHTA; CDR2 reads FQGNSA. The DNA for the CDR3 is TGTGCCAGCAGGTCGAATACAGGGGCCGTGGGCACTGAAGCTTTCTTT. It encodes CASRSNTGAVGTEAFF.